The TCR beta chain under discussion was sequenced for a study of CD8+ T cells in alopecia areata. Findings and limits, study-wide: Only a single nonresponder existed, so baseline CD8+ expansion links stay unclear. Scalp lesions, especially in alopecia totalis/universalis, had higher clonality than normal scalp.

The treatment here: oral pan-JAK inhibitor, 5-10 mg twice daily. The sequencing template was cDNA reverse transcribed from extracted RNA. Method: immunoSEQ multiplex PCR; TCRdb's copy keeps in-frame clones and lacks some. The sample yields about 120,000 clones, about 50% seen once. Note on this clone: Its antigen is as yet unknown.

The sequence was collected from a human donor with alopecia areata. Specimen: CD4+ T cells sorted from blood, collected at week 4, from a patient treated with tofacitinib.

As DNA, the CDR3 is TGTGCCAGCAGTTGGCAAGGTGGAGGGCGCGGCTACACCTTC. Translating it yields CASSWQGGGRGYTF. This rearrangement joins TRBV27 to TRBJ1-2; D unclear. Germline CDR1 is MNHEY and CDR2 is SMNVEV (reference sequence). V was pared by 4 bases and J by 8 bases, with 17 bases between. This CDR3 has 14 residues.